Included here is one T cell receptor beta chain sequence, with context. Individuals aged about 18 to 89 years were recruited from 24 US areas. The study counted Cohort 3 donors as recovered given two negative PCRs, clearance, or symptom resolution. These data are taken from a study of blood T cell repertoires in COVID-19. Study summary: Sample material is recorded as cDNA or gDNA derived from T cells, B-cell-depleted T cells, or PBMCs.

This CDR3 is built from 14 residues. The V end was cut by 5 bases, the J end by 6 bases, with 16 bases between. Germline-derived CDR1 and CDR2 are SEHNR and FQNEAQ (reference sequence). The repertoire was sequenced with immunoSEQ multiplex PCR; TCRdb's copy has only in-frame clones and lacks some. The table lists hundreds of thousands of clones, 70% to 90% of them singletons. The chain uses TRBV7-9 and TRBJ1-1; maybe TRBD1 (6 bases). This TCR derives from a man aged 18 to 29 who had recovered from COVID-19. The sequenced sample was PBMCs or T cells enriched from blood (not recorded which). In DNA form, the CDR3 reads TGTGCCAGCAGCGGCCGGGGACAAAAGGCTGAAGCTTTCTTT. Amino acid sequence: CASSGRGQKAEAFF.